This T cell receptor beta chain was found in a study of T cells after yellow fever vaccination. A remark on this clonotype: Its antigen is unidentified.

CDR1 is KGHSH and CDR2 is LQKENI in the germline V gene. The CDR3 contains 14 residues. The V gene lost 3 bases and the J gene lost 1 base, with 9 bases spanning the gap. One entry per CDR3 protein, called by TCRdb with MiXCR from the 5' RACE reads. The sample has roughly 520,000 distinct CDR3 sequences, roughly 22% seen once; the top ten hold less than 20%. Study-wide findings and caveats: Post-booster repertoires contained most primary-vaccination clones again (roughly 97% CD4, around 88% CD8). CD4 and CD8 compartments shared a small share of clonotypes, likely from convergent recombination.

The rearrangement joins TRBV18 to TRBJ1-2, with D possibly TRBD1 on 5 matching bases. The specimen was PBMCs, collected 20 to 25 days after the first yellow fever vaccination. The clonotype comes from a man aged 18 to 30 who received the YFV17D yellow fever vaccine. DNA for the CDR3: TGTGCCAGCTCACCGCGACAGATTAACTATGGCTACACCTTC. Translating it yields CASSPRQINYGYTF. Combining the CDR3 with reference TRBV18 and TRBJ1-2 gives the whole variable domain NAGVMQNPRHLVRRRGQEARLRCSPMKGHSHVYWYRQLPEEGLKFMVYLQKENIIDESGMPKERFSAEFPKEGPSILRIQQVVRGDSAAYFCASSPRQINYGYTFGSGTRLTVV.